A selection of T cell receptor beta chains follows, all from one sample in a study of CD8 T cells in ankylosing spondylitis. TCRdb independently ran MiXCR on the 5' RACE reads; one entry per CDR3 protein. The repertoire holds roughly 250,000 distinct CDR3 sequences, with about 10% as singletons. Sequenced input: blood, either unsorted or a sorted T cell fraction (not recorded which). The receptors originated from a male donor with ankylosing spondylitis or in good health (not recorded which). Both conserved end residues are part of each CDR3. A D gene is named only where the DNA matches it firmly. Size is stated for part of the rows, as once, few or many counts, or as a class when the clone is expanded.

TRBV20-1,-,many,TRBJ2-1,CSPQGSYNEQFF,TGCAGTCCCCAGGGCTCCTACAATGAGCAGTTCTTC
TRBV12-3/TRBV12-4,TRBD1,many,TRBJ1-1,CASSSQGGVAEAFF,TGTGCCAGCAGTTCACAGGGGGGGGTCGCTGAAGCTTTCTTT
TRBV21-1,-,-,TRBJ1-6,CASSKGVHRGKKANSPLHF,TGTGCCAGCAGCAAAGGGGTGCACAGGGGGAAGAAAGCTAATTCACCCCTCCACTTT
TRBV20-1,TRBD1,many,TRBJ2-5,CSAGDSFWLAQYF,TGCAGTGCGGGGGACAGTTTTTGGTTGGCCCAGTACTTC
TRBV5-1,TRBD1,many,TRBJ1-1,CASSLEGQSNTEAFF,TGCGCCAGCAGCTTGGAGGGACAGTCGAACACTGAAGCTTTCTTT
TRBV20-1,TRBD2,-,TRBJ2-2,CSARTGLAGTGELFF,TGCAGTGCTAGGACCGGGCTAGCGGGCACCGGGGAGCTGTTTTTT
TRBV6-5,-,-,TRBJ1-2,CASSSGSGHHIINYGYTF,TGTGCCAGCAGTTCCGGATCGGGACACCACATTATTAACTATGGCTACACCTTC
TRBV5-1,TRBD2,few,TRBJ2-1,CASSLAGEVNEQFF,TGCGCCAGCAGCTTAGCGGGAGAGGTTAATGAGCAGTTCTTC
TRBV7-9,TRBD2,few,TRBJ2-1,CASSLVGTSGYNEQFF,TGTGCCAGCAGCTTAGTGGGGACTAGCGGCTACAATGAGCAGTTCTTC
TRBV5-1,TRBD1,many,TRBJ1-1,CASSPYREGAGTEAFF,TGCGCCAGCAGCCCGTACCGGGAGGGGGCTGGCACTGAAGCTTTCTTT
TRBV7-9,-,many,TRBJ2-1,CASSLEGPSNEQFF,TGTGCCAGCAGCTTAGAAGGGCCCAGCAATGAGCAGTTCTTC
TRBV5-1,-,many,TRBJ1-4,CASSYDPPGANEKLFF,TGCGCCAGCAGCTATGACCCCCCCGGGGCTAATGAAAAACTGTTTTTT
TRBV6-1,-,-,TRBJ1-5,CASSDVAGREPQHF,TGTGCCAGCAGTGATGTGGCAGGGAGGGAGCCCCAGCATTTT
TRBV4-1,TRBD2,many,TRBJ2-7,CASSPAGGGVSYEQYF,TGCGCCAGCAGCCCGGCGGGCGGGGGGGTGTCCTACGAGCAGTACTTC
TRBV4-1,-,-,TRBJ2-1,CASSREGQFYNEQFF,TGCGCCAGCAGCCGTGAGGGCCAGTTCTACAATGAGCAGTTCTTC
TRBV29-1,-,many,TRBJ1-2,CSVNGPGNYGYTF,TGCAGCGTTAATGGGCCCGGCAACTATGGCTACACCTTC
TRBV5-5,TRBD1,-,TRBJ2-7,CASSLDRGLTYEQYF,TGTGCCAGCAGCCTGGACAGGGGCTTAACCTACGAGCAGTACTTC
TRBV18,-,many,TRBJ1-1,CASSRPLETEAFF,TGTGCCAGCTCACGACCCCTGGAGACTGAAGCTTTCTTT
TRBV27,-,many,TRBJ1-1,CASSLSQGKTEAFF,TGTGCCAGCAGTTTATCCCAGGGGAAGACTGAAGCTTTCTTT